This T cell receptor beta chain was found in a study of T cells in Graves' hyperthyroidism and ophthalmopathy. Amplified TCR beta CDR3 regions came from RNA transcripts. The HTBI set primed first-round TCR CDR3 RT-PCR. TCRdb fed the multiplex PCR reads into MiXCR, producing one record per CDR3 protein. Seen here are about 560,000 distinct CDR3 sequences, 16% observed once, and the top ten hold approximately 20%. This clonotype was recorded many times. As yet, its antigen is unknown. After removal of 5 bases from V and 1 base from J, the junction contained 9 bases not matched to a gene. Germline V lookup: CDR1 SGHAT, CDR2 FQNNGV. The CDR3 sequence is 17 residues long. Participants, patients aged 18 to 65, had newly diagnosed hyperthyroidism with a duration under 2 months. Study-wide points: Expanded thyroid clonotypes (above 0.001) were mostly also found in blood.

Sequencing was performed on blood. V usage is TRBV11-2 and J usage is TRBJ2-4, with 9 bases lining up with TRBD1. This sequence originates from a woman aged 18-29 years with Graves' hyperthyroidism. The CDR3: CASSTHRGRRAKNIQYF. The DNA of the CDR3 is TGTGCCAGCAGCACCCACAGGGGGCGCAGGGCCAAAAACATTCAGTACTTC.